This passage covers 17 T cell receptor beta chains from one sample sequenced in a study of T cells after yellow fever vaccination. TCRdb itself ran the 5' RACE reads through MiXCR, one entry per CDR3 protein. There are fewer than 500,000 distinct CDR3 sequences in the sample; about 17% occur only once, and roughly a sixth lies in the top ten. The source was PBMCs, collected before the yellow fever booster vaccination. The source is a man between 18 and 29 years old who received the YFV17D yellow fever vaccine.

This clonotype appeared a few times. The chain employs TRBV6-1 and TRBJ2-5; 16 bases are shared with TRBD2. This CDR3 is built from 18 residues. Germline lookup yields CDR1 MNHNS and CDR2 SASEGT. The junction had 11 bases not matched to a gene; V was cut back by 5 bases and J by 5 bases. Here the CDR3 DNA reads TGTGCCAGCAGTTACACCGGGACTAGCGGGGGGGCGTGGGAGACCCAGTACTTC. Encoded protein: CASSYTGTSGGAWETQYF.

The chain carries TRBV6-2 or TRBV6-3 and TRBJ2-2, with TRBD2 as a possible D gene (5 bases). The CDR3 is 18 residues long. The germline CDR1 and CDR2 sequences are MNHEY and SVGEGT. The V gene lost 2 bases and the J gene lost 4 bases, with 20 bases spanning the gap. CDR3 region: CASSYGVLALTPTGELFF. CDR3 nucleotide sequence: TGTGCCAGCAGTTACGGGGTGCTAGCCCTAACGCCCACCGGGGAGCTGTTTTTT.

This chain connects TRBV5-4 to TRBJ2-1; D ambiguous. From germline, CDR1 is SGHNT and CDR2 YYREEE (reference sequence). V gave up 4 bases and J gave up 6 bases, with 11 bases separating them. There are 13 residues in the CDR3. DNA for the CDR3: TGTGCCAGCAGCCCTCCGCTGGCCAATGAGCAGTTCTTC. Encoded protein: CASSPPLANEQFF.

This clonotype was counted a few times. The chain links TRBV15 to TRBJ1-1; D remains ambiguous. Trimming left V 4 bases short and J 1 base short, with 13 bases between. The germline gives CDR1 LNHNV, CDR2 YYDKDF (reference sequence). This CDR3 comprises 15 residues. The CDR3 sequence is CATSTLRRGNTEAFF. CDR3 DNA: TGTGCCACCAGCACACTTAGACGGGGGAACACTGAAGCTTTCTTT. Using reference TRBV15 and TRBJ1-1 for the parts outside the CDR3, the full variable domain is DAMVIQNPRYQVTQFGKPVTLSCSQTLNHNVMYWYQQKSSQAPKLLFHYYDKDFNNEADTPDNFQSRRPNTSFCFLDIRSPGLGDTAMYLCATSTLRRGNTEAFFGQGTRLTVV.

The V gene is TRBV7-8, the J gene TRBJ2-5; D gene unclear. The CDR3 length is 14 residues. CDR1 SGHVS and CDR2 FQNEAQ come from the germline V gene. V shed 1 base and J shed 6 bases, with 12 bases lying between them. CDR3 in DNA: TGTGCCAGCAGCTTAGTTCCCGATTCCCAGACCCAGTACTTC. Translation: CASSLVPDSQTQYF.

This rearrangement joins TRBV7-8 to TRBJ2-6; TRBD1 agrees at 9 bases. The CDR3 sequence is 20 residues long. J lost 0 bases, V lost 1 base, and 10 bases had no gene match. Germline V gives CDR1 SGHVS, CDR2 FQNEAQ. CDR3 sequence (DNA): TGTGCCAGCAGCTTAGGATACCCGGGACAGGGCAGCTCTGGGGCCAACGTCCTGACTTTC. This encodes CASSLGYPGQGSSGANVLTF.

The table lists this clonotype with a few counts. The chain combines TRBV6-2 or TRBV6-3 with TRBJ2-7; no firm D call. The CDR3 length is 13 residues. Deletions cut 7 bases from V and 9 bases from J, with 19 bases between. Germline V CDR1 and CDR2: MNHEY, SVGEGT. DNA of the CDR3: TGTGCCAGCATTCCGACCCTGGGGATCGGGCAGTACTTC. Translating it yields CASIPTLGIGQYF.

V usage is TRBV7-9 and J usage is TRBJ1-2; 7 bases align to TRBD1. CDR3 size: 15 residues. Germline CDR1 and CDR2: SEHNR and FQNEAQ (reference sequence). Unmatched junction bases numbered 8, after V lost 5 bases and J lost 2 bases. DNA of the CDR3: TGTGCCAGCAGCCCTTCCGGGGACAGAAACTATGGCTACACCTTC. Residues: CASSPSGDRNYGYTF.

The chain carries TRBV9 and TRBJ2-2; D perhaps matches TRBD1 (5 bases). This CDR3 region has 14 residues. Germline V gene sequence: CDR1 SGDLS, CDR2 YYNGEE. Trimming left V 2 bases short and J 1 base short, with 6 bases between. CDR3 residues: CASSVTENTGELFF. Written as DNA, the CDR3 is TGTGCCAGCAGCGTGACAGAGAACACCGGGGAGCTGTTTTTT.

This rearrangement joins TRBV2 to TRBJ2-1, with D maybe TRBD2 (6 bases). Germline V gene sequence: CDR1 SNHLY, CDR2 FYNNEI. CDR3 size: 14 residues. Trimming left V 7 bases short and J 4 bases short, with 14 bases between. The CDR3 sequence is CASISLAPYNEQFF. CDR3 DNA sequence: TGTGCCAGCATATCACTAGCCCCTTACAATGAGCAGTTCTTC.

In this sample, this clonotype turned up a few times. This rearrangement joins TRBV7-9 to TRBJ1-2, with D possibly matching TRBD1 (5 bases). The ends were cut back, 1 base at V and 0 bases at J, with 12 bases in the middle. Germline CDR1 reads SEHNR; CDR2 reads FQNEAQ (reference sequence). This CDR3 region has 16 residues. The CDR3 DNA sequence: TGTGCCAGCAGCTTAGGGATGGGGGAAGCTAACTATGGCTACACCTTC. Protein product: CASSLGMGEANYGYTF.

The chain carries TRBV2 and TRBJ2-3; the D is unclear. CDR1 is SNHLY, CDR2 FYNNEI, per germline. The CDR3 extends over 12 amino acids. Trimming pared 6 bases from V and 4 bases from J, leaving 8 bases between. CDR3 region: CASSERADTQYF. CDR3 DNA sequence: TGTGCCAGCAGCGAAAGGGCAGATACGCAGTATTTT. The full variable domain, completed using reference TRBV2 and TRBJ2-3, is EPEVTQTPSHQVTQMGQEVILRCVPISNHLYFYWYRQILGQKVEFLVSFYNNEISEKSEIFDDQFSVERPDGSNFTLKIRSTKLEDSAMYFCASSERADTQYFGPGTRLTVL.

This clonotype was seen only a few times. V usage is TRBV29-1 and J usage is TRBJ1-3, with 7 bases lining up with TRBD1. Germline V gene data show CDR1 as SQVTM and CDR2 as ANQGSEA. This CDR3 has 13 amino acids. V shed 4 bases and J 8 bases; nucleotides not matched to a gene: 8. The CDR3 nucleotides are TGCAGCGTTGGATTAAGGGGGCTACACACCATATATTTT. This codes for CSVGLRGLHTIYF.

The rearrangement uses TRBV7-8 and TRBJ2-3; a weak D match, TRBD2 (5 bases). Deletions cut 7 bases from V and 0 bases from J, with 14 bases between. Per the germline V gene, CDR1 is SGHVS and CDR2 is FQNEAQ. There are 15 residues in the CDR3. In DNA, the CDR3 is TGTGCCAGCACCAGAAGGGAGTTTAGCACAGATACGCAGTATTTT. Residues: CASTRREFSTDTQYF.

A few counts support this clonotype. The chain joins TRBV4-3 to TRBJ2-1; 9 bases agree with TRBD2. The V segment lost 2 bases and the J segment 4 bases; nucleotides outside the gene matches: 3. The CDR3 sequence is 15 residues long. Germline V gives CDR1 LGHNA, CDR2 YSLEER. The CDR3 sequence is CASSQSGGKYNEQFF. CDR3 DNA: TGCGCCAGCAGCCAAAGCGGGGGGAAATACAATGAGCAGTTCTTC.

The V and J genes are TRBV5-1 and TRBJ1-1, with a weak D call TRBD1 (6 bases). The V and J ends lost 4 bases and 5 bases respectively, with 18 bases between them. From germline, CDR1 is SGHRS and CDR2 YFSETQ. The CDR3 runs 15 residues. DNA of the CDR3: TGCGCCAGCAGCCCCGGGACATCCTCGGGGACTGAAGCTTTCTTT. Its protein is CASSPGTSSGTEAFF.

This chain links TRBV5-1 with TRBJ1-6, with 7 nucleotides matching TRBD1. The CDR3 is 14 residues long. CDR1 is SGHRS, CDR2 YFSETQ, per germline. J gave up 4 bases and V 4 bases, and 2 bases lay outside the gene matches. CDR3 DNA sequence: TGCGCCAGCAGCCTGACAGGGTATAATTCACCCCTCCACTTT. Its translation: CASSLTGYNSPLHF.